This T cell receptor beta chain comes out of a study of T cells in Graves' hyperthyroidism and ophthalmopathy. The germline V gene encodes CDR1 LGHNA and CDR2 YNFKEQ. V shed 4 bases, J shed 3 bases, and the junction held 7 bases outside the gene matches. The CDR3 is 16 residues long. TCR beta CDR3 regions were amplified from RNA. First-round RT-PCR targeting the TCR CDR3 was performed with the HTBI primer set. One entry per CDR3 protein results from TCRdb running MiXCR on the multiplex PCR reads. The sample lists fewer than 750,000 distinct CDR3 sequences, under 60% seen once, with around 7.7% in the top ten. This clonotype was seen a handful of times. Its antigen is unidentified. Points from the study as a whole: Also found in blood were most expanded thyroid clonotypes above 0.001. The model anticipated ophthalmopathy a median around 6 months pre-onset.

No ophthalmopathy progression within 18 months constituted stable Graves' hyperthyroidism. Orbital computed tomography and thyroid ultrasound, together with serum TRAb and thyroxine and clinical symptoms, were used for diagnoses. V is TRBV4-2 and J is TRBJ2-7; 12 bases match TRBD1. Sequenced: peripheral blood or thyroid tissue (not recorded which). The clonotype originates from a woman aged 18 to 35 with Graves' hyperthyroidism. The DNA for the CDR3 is TGTGCCAGCAGCCTAGGGACAGGGGGCGATGTCTACGAGCAGTACTTC. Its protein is CASSLGTGGDVYEQYF.